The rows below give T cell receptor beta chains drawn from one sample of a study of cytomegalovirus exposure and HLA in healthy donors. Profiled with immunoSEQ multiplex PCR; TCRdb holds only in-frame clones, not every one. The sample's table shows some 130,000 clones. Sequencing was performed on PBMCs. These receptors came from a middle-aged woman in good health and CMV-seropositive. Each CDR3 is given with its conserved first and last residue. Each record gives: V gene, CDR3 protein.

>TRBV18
CASSRGQGEGTQYF
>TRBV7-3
CASTLRSLSNTGELFF
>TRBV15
CATSREDRDTGELFF
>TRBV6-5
CASSSRTGSSYNEQFF
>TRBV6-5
CASSYLGQGRVTEAFF
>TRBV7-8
CASSLWGDSYEQYF
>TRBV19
CATLPPGFTGELFF
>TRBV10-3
CAISLRGGSEDTQYF
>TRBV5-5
CASSPGQGAYEQYF
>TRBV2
CASPGGSLTDTQYF
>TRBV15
CATSVISRGRDPYGYTF
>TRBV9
CASSRARFPNTEAFF
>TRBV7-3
CASSSTGGQETQYF
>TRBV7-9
CASSGGVTEAFF
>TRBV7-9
CASRPGTVEETQYF
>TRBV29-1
CSVDPRGRETQYF